The 15 T cell receptor beta chains below come from one sample, sequenced in a study of identical twins. TCRdb analysed the 5' RACE reads with MiXCR anew, one entry per CDR3 protein. The sample includes 450,000 to 650,000 distinct CDR3 sequences, approximately 10% of them seen just once. These same data were also listed under a study on yellow fever vaccine responses in identical twins.

The sequencing sample was made of PBMCs. The receptor source for this set is a woman under 30 in good health.

This clonotype was counted between two and nine times. The V call is TRBV7-9, the J call TRBJ1-5; a weak D match, TRBD1 (6 bases). V gave up 5 bases and J gave up 3 bases, with 11 bases separating them. Per the germline V gene, CDR1 is SEHNR and CDR2 is FQNEAQ (reference sequence). This CDR3 is built from 14 residues. In DNA form, the CDR3 reads TGTGCCAGCAGCAAAGGGGGGGACAATCAGCCCCAGCATTTT. It encodes CASSKGGDNQPQHF.

The chain recombines TRBV27 with TRBJ2-7; 10 bases fit TRBD1. The CDR3 is 15 amino acids. V lost 5 bases to trimming and J lost 2 bases; unmatched junction nucleotides: 6. Germline lookup yields CDR1 MNHEY and CDR2 SMNVEV (reference sequence). This CDR3 is CASSQLGQGAYEQYF. The CDR3 DNA reads TGTGCCAGCAGTCAACTAGGACAGGGGGCCTACGAGCAGTACTTC.

This clonotype was observed many times. The chain couples TRBV20-1 to TRBJ2-6; D possibly corresponds to TRBD2 (6 bases). Germline V lookup: CDR1 DFQATT, CDR2 SNEGSKA (reference sequence). Deletions cut 0 bases from V and 4 bases from J, with 13 bases between. The CDR3 is 16 residues long. The CDR3 coding sequence is TGCAGTGCTAGAGATGGGGAGGCGGTAGGGGCCAACGTCCTGACTTTC. This translates into CSARDGEAVGANVLTF.

This sequence joins TRBV10-2 and TRBJ1-2; D call uncertain. Between the trimmed V and J ends, which lost 3 bases and 4 bases, there was a span of 15 bases. Germline CDR1 and CDR2: WSHSY and SAAADI. This CDR3 is 15 amino acids long. The CDR3 region has the DNA TGCGCCAGCAGTGAAAACGGCAGGCCATTCTATGGCTACACCTTC. It is translated as CASSENGRPFYGYTF.

This clonotype has a handful of counts. V usage is TRBV5-6 and J usage is TRBJ1-5; maybe TRBD1 (5 bases). Germline CDR1 reads SGHDT; CDR2 reads YYEEEE. Trimming left V 2 bases short and J 4 bases short, with 13 bases between. The CDR3 is 15 amino acids. The DNA of the CDR3 is TGTGCCAGCAGCTTTTCTGGGGCAGATAATCAGCCCCAGCATTTT. The encoded protein is CASSFSGADNQPQHF.

The chain has TRBV5-1 and TRBJ2-1, with D maybe TRBD2 (6 bases). CDR1 and CDR2 (germline): SGHRS, YFSETQ. With 4 bases removed from V and 5 bases from J, the gap between germline ends came to 13 bases. CDR3 length equals 14 residues. CDR3 nucleotides: TGCGCCAGCAGCAACCTGGGACTTAACAATGAGCAGTTCTTC. As protein: CASSNLGLNNEQFF.

This clonotype was detected only a few times. The chain is built from TRBV18 and TRBJ2-1; tentative D call: TRBD2 (6 bases). V lost 3 bases, J lost 0 bases, and 12 bases lay in between. CDR1 is KGHSH, CDR2 LQKENI, per germline. This CDR3 is built from 16 residues. CDR3 sequence: CASSPQEGFSYNEQFF. CDR3 coding DNA: TGTGCCAGCTCACCTCAGGAGGGTTTCTCCTACAATGAGCAGTTCTTC.

The genes are TRBV4-2 and TRBJ2-1, with TRBD1 as a possible D gene (5 bases). The germline V and J ends were trimmed by 0 bases and 4 bases, with 13 bases remaining between them. The CDR3 consists of 16 residues. Germline CDR1 reads LGHNA; CDR2 reads YNFKEQ. The CDR3 region has the DNA TGTGCCAGCAGCCAAGACAGGGAAGATCTTTACAATGAGCAGTTCTTC. This sequence encodes CASSQDREDLYNEQFF.

The table lists this clonotype with a few counts. This chain uses TRBV7-2 with TRBJ2-2; 11 bases are shared with TRBD2. The V segment lost 5 bases and the J segment 10 bases; nucleotides outside the gene matches: 9. The CDR3 spans 15 residues. Germline V gene data show CDR1 as SGHTA and CDR2 as FQGNSA. The CDR3 spells CASSPGTSGIKELFF. CDR3 coding DNA: TGTGCCAGCAGCCCCGGGACTAGCGGTATCAAGGAGCTGTTTTTT. The full variable domain, in which reference TRBV7-2 and TRBJ2-2 provide the parts outside the CDR3, is GAGVSQSPSNKVTEKGKDVELRCDPISGHTALYWYRQSLGQGLEFLIYFQGNSAPDKSGLPSDRFSAERTGGSVSTLTIQRTQQEDSAVYLCASSPGTSGIKELFFGEGSRLTVL.

In this sample, this clonotype turned up many times. The CDR3 region is CASSPRVRVGIRDTGELFF. For the CDR3, the DNA is TGTGCCAGCAGCCCCAGGGTCAGGGTTGGGATTCGTGACACCGGGGAGCTGTTTTTT. The chain carries TRBV27 and TRBJ2-2; possible D gene TRBD1, 5 bases. Trimming stripped 6 bases from V and 3 bases from J, with 26 bases between. The CDR3 loop spans 19 amino acids. In germline, CDR1 is MNHEY, CDR2 SMNVEV (reference sequence).

The chain has TRBV6-5 and TRBJ2-7; 9 bases are a match to TRBD2. The CDR3 runs 14 residues. Losses at the gene ends were 2 bases for V and 2 bases for J; bases not matched to a gene: 1. Germline V gives CDR1 MNHEY, CDR2 SVGAGI. The CDR3 spells CASSYQRGAYEQYF. The CDR3 coding sequence is TGTGCCAGCAGTTACCAGCGGGGGGCCTACGAGCAGTACTTC.

This clonotype was seen a few times. This chain joins TRBV7-3 and TRBJ2-2, with 10 bases that match TRBD1. V lost 5 bases, J lost 2 bases, and 2 bases stayed unmatched. CDR3 size: 15 residues. Germline V gene lookup returns CDR1 SGHTA and CDR2 FQGTGA. The CDR3 DNA reads as TGTGCCAGCAGCATGACAGGGGGCAACACCGGGGAGCTGTTTTTT. As protein: CASSMTGGNTGELFF.

This clonotype has just a few counts. This chain uses TRBV5-1 with TRBJ2-3; tentative D call: TRBD2 (5 bases). CDR1 and CDR2 (germline): SGHRS, YFSETQ. This CDR3 has 16 amino acids. Deletions cut 1 base from V and 2 bases from J, with 14 bases between. The CDR3 loop reads CASSLSGAVHTDTQYF. CDR3 DNA: TGCGCCAGCAGCTTGTCAGGAGCGGTCCACACAGATACGCAGTATTTT. The variable domain in full, completed from reference TRBV5-1 and TRBJ2-3, reads KAGVTQTPRYLIKTRGQQVTLSCSPISGHRSVSWYQQTPGQGLQFLFEYFSETQRNKGNFPGRFSGRQFSNSRSEMNVSTLELGDSALYLCASSLSGAVHTDTQYFGPGTRLTVL.

V usage is TRBV9 and J usage is TRBJ2-7; tentatively, D is TRBD1 (5 bases). Trimming left V 4 bases short and J 4 bases short, with 12 bases between. The CDR3 runs to 13 residues. Germline values: CDR1 SGDLS, CDR2 YYNGEE. The CDR3 region is CASSSGAGYEQYF. The CDR3 DNA reads TGTGCCAGCAGCTCTGGGGCAGGGTACGAGCAGTACTTC.

This clonotype was found many times. V and J are TRBV7-9 and TRBJ2-7; 8 bases line up with TRBD1. This CDR3 is 15 amino acids long. Germline V gene lookup returns CDR1 SEHNR and CDR2 FQNEAQ (reference sequence). The V and J ends lost 1 base and 2 bases, in that order; junction bases with no gene match: 4. CDR3 residues: CASSLEQGVAYEQYF. The CDR3 DNA sequence: TGTGCCAGCAGCTTAGAACAGGGGGTGGCCTACGAGCAGTACTTC.